The 21 T cell receptor beta chains below were found in one sample sequenced in a study of blood T cells in healthy people across ages. Next came a second PCR, run for about 7 to 12 cycles, which used a sample-barcoded 5' primer along with a J-beta primer mix. MiXCR, run by TCRdb on the 5' RACE reads, gives a single entry per CDR3 protein. The sample includes hundreds of thousands of distinct CDR3 sequences, around 54% of them seen just once. What was sequenced was blood. The receptors come from a man in his sixties in good health.

V and J are TRBV20-1 and TRBJ1-2, with 8 bases fitting TRBD1. Looked up from germline, CDR1 is DFQATT and CDR2 is SNEGSKA (reference sequence). The CDR3 is 17 residues long. V was clipped by 3 bases and J by 1 base; unmatched bases: 13. CDR3 nucleotides: TGCAGTGCTAGGGATTGGACAGGGAAGATCCTTAACTATGGCTACACCTTC. It codes for CSARDWTGKILNYGYTF.

The chain has TRBV27 and TRBJ2-4; D ambiguous. The better agreement between TRBJ2-7 and the DNA end casts doubt on the J call. This CDR3 region has 13 residues. Germline V lookup: CDR1 MNHEY, CDR2 SMNVEV (reference sequence). The CDR3 DNA reads as TGTGCCAGCAGTGACACACCCGCCTACGAGCAGTACTTC. It encodes CASSDTPAYEQYF.

V gene TRBV2 combines with J gene TRBJ2-5, with a tentative D call TRBD1 (6 bases). The DNA end lines up better with TRBJ2-7; the J call may be wrong. Germline assignment: CDR1 SNHLY and CDR2 FYNNEI. This CDR3 comprises 13 residues. CDR3: CASSVQGTYEQYF. In DNA form, the CDR3 reads TGTGCCAGCAGTGTTCAGGGGACCTACGAGCAGTACTTC.

The V and J genes are TRBV7-2 and TRBJ2-5; 9 bases are a match to TRBD1. J gave up 5 bases and V 5 bases, and 9 bases lay outside the gene matches. The CDR3 loop spans 15 amino acids. Germline CDR1 SGHTA, CDR2 FQGNSA. CDR3 coding DNA: TGTGCCAGCAGCGCAAACAGGGGGCGAGGGGAGACCCAGTACTTC. Translation: CASSANRGRGETQYF.

This clonotype was seen more than once but under ten times. This chain links TRBV5-1 with TRBJ2-7, with 7 bases lining up with TRBD1. Germline CDR1 is SGHRS and CDR2 is YFSETQ. V was clipped by 3 bases and J by 2 bases; unmatched bases: 5. This CDR3 contains 14 residues. This CDR3 reads CASSSTGPAYEQYF. The DNA of the CDR3 is TGCGCCAGCAGCTCGACAGGGCCAGCCTACGAGCAGTACTTC.

The CDR3 nucleotides read TGTGCCAGCACCAGGGCCCGGTCCTCGGGCTACACCTTC. Amino acid sequence: CASTRARSSGYTF. J is TRBJ1-2 and V is TRBV28, with D possibly matching TRBD1 (5 bases). Trimming took 7 bases from V and 8 from J, leaving 17 bases between them. This CDR3 spans 13 amino acids. Germline CDR1 MDHEN, CDR2 SYDVKM.

Many counts were recorded for this clonotype. A clone one base away is much larger, so this may be a read error. The chain combines TRBV24-1 with TRBJ2-1; D gene unclear. The J call is uncertain, as TRBJ2-7 better fits the DNA end. Germline V CDR1 and CDR2: KGHDR, SFDVKD. This CDR3 has 14 residues. The CDR3, as DNA: TGTGCCACCAGTGACCCAGGCTCCTACAATGAGCAGTACTTC. This encodes CATSDPGSYNEQYF.

In this sample, this clonotype turned up once. The V call is TRBV20-1, the J call TRBJ1-2; D unresolved. The germline V gene has CDR1 DFQATT and CDR2 SNEGSKA (reference sequence). The CDR3 totals 12 residues. V was pared by 4 bases and J by 7 bases, with 13 bases between. The CDR3 bases are TGCAGTGCTACCAATCCAGGCTCTGGCTACACCTTC. Protein product: CSATNPGSGYTF.

The CDR3 sequence: CSADREGCEQYF. CDR3 coding DNA: TGCAGTGCTGACAGGGAGGGCTGCGAGCAGTACTTC. V gene TRBV20-1 combines with J gene TRBJ2-5; D could derive from TRBD1 or TRBD2 (7 bases each). TRBJ2-7 matches the DNA end more closely, so the J call is doubtful. This CDR3 has 12 amino acids. Per the germline V gene, CDR1 is DFQATT and CDR2 is SNEGSKA (reference sequence).

V and J are TRBV20-1 and TRBJ1-4; 11 bases are a match to TRBD1. J gave up 8 bases and V 6 bases, and 8 bases lay outside the gene matches. The CDR3 has 14 residues. Germline CDR1 and CDR2: DFQATT and SNEGSKA (reference sequence). As DNA, the CDR3 is TGCAGTGCGTTCCCGGGACAGGGGGGAGAAAAACTGTTTTTT. It translates to CSAFPGQGGEKLFF.

This clonotype turned up a few times. The chain links TRBV20-1 to TRBJ2-5; no clear D. Germline V gene lookup returns CDR1 DFQATT and CDR2 SNEGSKA (reference sequence). This CDR3 region has 12 residues. V was clipped by 5 bases and J by 5 bases, with 12 bases between them. DNA of the CDR3: TGCAGTGCTTTAGCTGTCGGGGAGACCCAGTACTTC. Encoded protein: CSALAVGETQYF.

The V and J genes are TRBV2 and TRBJ2-7; D is possibly TRBD1 (5 bases). Germline CDR1 is SNHLY and CDR2 is FYNNEI. The CDR3 spans 14 residues. Trimming left V 1 base short and J 4 bases short, with 11 bases between. CDR3 residues: CASSEGTRIYEQYF. The CDR3 DNA reads TGTGCCAGCAGTGAAGGGACAAGAATTTACGAGCAGTACTTC. Drawing the rest from reference TRBV2 and TRBJ2-7, the complete variable domain is EPEVTQTPSHQVTQMGQEVILRCVPISNHLYFYWYRQILGQKVEFLVSFYNNEISEKSEIFDDQFSVERPDGSNFTLKIRSTKLEDSAMYFCASSEGTRIYEQYFGPGTRLTVT.

V and J are TRBV28 and TRBJ2-3; D is ambiguous. V was cut by 7 bases and J by 1 base, with 6 bases left in between. The germline V gene encodes CDR1 MDHEN and CDR2 SYDVKM. There are 12 residues in the CDR3. CDR3 region: CASKRGTDTQYF. CDR3 nucleotides: TGTGCCAGCAAAAGGGGCACAGATACGCAGTATTTT.

The chain joins TRBV6-5 to TRBJ2-4; D is tentatively TRBD1 or TRBD2 (5 bases each). Germline V gene data show CDR1 as MNHEY and CDR2 as SVGAGI. With 4 bases removed from V and 4 bases from J, the gap between germline ends came to 14 bases. This CDR3 region has 15 residues. CDR3 nucleotides: TGTGCCAGCAGTTCCCCGGGGCAGGGAAAAAACATTCAGTACTTC. Translating gives CASSSPGQGKNIQYF.

This clonotype was recorded only once. The V call is TRBV7-2, the J call TRBJ2-2; D is undetermined. Trimming left V 5 bases short and J 8 bases short, with 21 bases between. Germline V CDR1 and CDR2: SGHTA, FQGNSA. This CDR3 is 16 amino acids long. This CDR3 is CASSLYSRTSLGELFF. For the CDR3, the DNA is TGTGCCAGCAGCCTTTATTCGCGGACCTCTCTAGGGGAGCTGTTTTTT.

The chain combines TRBV20-1 with TRBJ2-3; tentatively, D is TRBD2 (5 bases). Trimming pared 0 bases from V and 1 base from J, leaving 8 bases between. The V gene's germline CDR1 is DFQATT and CDR2 SNEGSKA (reference sequence). This CDR3 spans 14 amino acids. Here the CDR3 reads CSARERAGTDTQYF. CDR3 nucleotides: TGCAGTGCTAGAGAACGAGCGGGCACAGATACGCAGTATTTT.

The chain links TRBV7-2 to TRBJ2-7; 8 bases align to TRBD2. The germline V gene encodes CDR1 SGHTA and CDR2 FQGNSA. V was pared by 8 bases and J by 0 bases, with 6 bases of the junction left unmatched. The CDR3 covers 14 residues. DNA of the CDR3: TGTGCCAGCGGCATTAGCGGGGCCTCCTACGAGCAGTACTTC. It specifies CASGISGASYEQYF. Drawing the rest from reference TRBV7-2 and TRBJ2-7, the complete variable domain is GAGVSQSPSNKVTEKGKDVELRCDPISGHTALYWYRQSLGQGLEFLIYFQGNSAPDKSGLPSDRFSAERTGGSVSTLTIQRTQQEDSAVYLCASGISGASYEQYFGPGTRLTVT.

CDR3 region: CASSVVGIPYEQYF. The CDR3 DNA reads as TGTGCCAGCAGCGTAGTAGGGATCCCCTACGAGCAGTACTTC. The chain employs TRBV9 and TRBJ2-4; no definite D call. The last part of the DNA fits TRBJ2-7 better; the J call may be wrong. In germline, CDR1 is SGDLS, CDR2 YYNGEE. The CDR3 covers 14 residues.

The CDR3 protein is CSARGSPSYNEQFF. DNA for the CDR3: TGCAGTGCTAGAGGGTCGCCCTCCTACAATGAGCAGTTCTTC. V usage is TRBV20-1 and J usage is TRBJ2-1, with D uncertain. Looked up from germline, CDR1 is DFQATT and CDR2 is SNEGSKA (reference sequence). This CDR3 contains 14 residues. V shed 1 base and J shed 0 bases, with 7 bases lying between them.

J is TRBJ1-6 and V is TRBV6-1; a weak D match, TRBD1 (5 bases). Trimming removed 7 bases from V and 2 bases from J, with 9 bases in between. The CDR3 has 14 residues. Germline CDR1 MNHNS, CDR2 SASEGT. The CDR3 coding sequence is TGTGCCAGCACCTTGACAGCCTATAATTCACCCCTCCACTTT. This translates into CASTLTAYNSPLHF.

This chain connects TRBV19 to TRBJ2-1, with D perhaps TRBD1 (5 bases). V lost 5 bases, J lost 7 bases, and 18 bases lay in between. The CDR3 is 15 amino acids. Germline assignment: CDR1 LNHDA and CDR2 SQIVND (reference sequence). The CDR3 DNA follows: TGTGCCAGTAGTGTTCAGACAGACGGTAGGAATGAGCAGTTCTTC. Encoded protein: CASSVQTDGRNEQFF. Full variable domain (remainder filled in from reference TRBV19 and TRBJ2-1): DGGITQSPKYLFRKEGQNVTLSCEQNLNHDAMYWYRQDPGQGLRLIYYSQIVNDFQKGDIAEGYSVSREKKESFPLTVTSAQKNPTAFYLCASSVQTDGRNEQFFGPGTRLTVL.